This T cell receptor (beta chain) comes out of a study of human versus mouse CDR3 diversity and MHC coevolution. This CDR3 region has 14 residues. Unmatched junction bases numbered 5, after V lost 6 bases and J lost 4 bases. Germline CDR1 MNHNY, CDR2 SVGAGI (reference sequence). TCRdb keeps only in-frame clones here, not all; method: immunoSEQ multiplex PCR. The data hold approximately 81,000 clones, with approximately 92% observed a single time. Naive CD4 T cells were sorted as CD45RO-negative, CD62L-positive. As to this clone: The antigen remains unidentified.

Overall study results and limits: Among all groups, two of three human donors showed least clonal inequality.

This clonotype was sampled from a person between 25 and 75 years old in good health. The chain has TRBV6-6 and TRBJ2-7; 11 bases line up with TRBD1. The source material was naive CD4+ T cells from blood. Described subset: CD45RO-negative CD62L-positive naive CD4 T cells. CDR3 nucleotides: TGTGCCAGCAGACTAGGACAGGGGGCGTACGAGCAGTACTTC. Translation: CASRLGQGAYEQYF.